This entry concerns a single T cell receptor (beta chain). TCRdb recomputed calls from the reads with MiXCR, one row per CDR3 protein. This sample has 450,000 to 550,000 distinct CDR3 sequences, with approximately 15% found just once. This specimen belongs to a study of T cell repertoires in cytomegalovirus infection. Germline V CDR1 and CDR2: LNHNV, YYDKDF (reference sequence). This CDR3 region has 15 residues. V was shortened by 0 bases and J by 6 bases, with 12 bases between the two germline ends. The TCR comes from a human donor in good health (CMV status not recorded). Some clones in this sample may be carry-over from other donors' samples. The chain couples TRBV15 to TRBJ1-5; D call uncertain. Sequenced input: CD8+ T cells from PBMCs. The CDR3 DNA reads TGTGCCACCAGCAGAGATCAGGTCAAGGGTCAGCCCCAGCATTTT. It specifies CATSRDQVKGQPQHF.